A single T cell receptor beta chain is shown here with its context. Antigen unknown. A much larger clone differs from this one at a single base, so this may be a read error. Looked up from germline, CDR1 is SGDLS and CDR2 is YYNGEE. This CDR3 has 15 amino acids. Thyroid surgery had not been preceded by any treatment in any patient. The sample belongs to a study of metastatic and nonmetastatic thyroid tumors. About the study: Both malignant and benign thyroid patients supplied peripheral blood and tumor or nodule tissue samples, across which the repertoires of these patients were then compared.

General study points: The study reportedly found significantly higher TCR beta diversity in malignant thyroid tumors than benign nodules, in blood and tumor.

MiXCR reprocessed the PCR reads for TCRdb. The sample holds about 20,000 clones; less than 20% are singletons and the top ten take roughly 2.7%. The receptor comes from a male donor with papillary thyroid cancer or a benign thyroid nodule (not recorded which). Some clones in this sample may be carry-over from other donors' samples. The sample comprised adjacent normal tissue. The chain couples TRBV9 to TRBJ2-3; no firm D call. The CDR3 spells CASIVVNIGTDTQYF. In DNA form, the CDR3 reads TGTGCCAGCATCGTAGTAAACATAGGCACAGATACGCAGTATTTT. The full variable domain, its missing parts supplied by reference TRBV9 and TRBJ2-3, is DSGVTQTPKHLITATGQRVTLRCSPRSGDLSVYWYQQSLDQGLQFLIQYYNGEERAKGNILERFSAQQFPDLHSELNLSSLELGDSALYFCASIVVNIGTDTQYFGPGTRLTVL.